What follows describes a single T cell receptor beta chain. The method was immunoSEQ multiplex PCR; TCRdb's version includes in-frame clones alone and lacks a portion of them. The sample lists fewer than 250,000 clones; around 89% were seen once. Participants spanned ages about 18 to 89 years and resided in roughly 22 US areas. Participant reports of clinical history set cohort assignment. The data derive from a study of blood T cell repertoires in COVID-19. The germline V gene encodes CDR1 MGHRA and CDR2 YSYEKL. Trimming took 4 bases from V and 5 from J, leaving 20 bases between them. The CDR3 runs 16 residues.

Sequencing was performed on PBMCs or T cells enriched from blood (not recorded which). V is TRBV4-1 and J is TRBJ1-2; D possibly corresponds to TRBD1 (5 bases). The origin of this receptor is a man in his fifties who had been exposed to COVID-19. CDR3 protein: CASSREGREGRYGYTF. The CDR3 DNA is TGCGCCAGCAGCCGAGAAGGGCGGGAGGGACGTTATGGCTACACCTTC.